Included here is one T cell receptor (beta chain) sequence, with context. The antigen remains undetermined. Assaying covered some 10^5 TCR templates per sample. Measured with immunoSEQ multiplex PCR; TCRdb has only the in-frame clones, and not every one. The sample consists of approximately 65,000 clones, 70% to 85% of them appearing once. The record originates from a study of siplizumab effects on memory and regulatory T cells. Germline V CDR1 and CDR2: SGHAT, FQNNGV. V dropped 5 bases and J dropped 0; count of bases not matched to a gene: 7. The CDR3 has 15 amino acids. Findings and caveats of the study: Alloreactive sequences traceable to unstimulated CD4+ memory cells were significantly reduced by siplizumab.

This chain joins TRBV11-2 and TRBJ2-7; TRBD1 matches at 7 bases. The sequence came from a human donor in good health. The sample consisted of memory CD4+ T cells sorted from blood. The CDR3 DNA follows: TGTGCCAGCAGCCGAAACGGACAGGTCTCCTACGAGCAGTACTTC. Residues: CASSRNGQVSYEQYF. Full variable domain (remainder filled in from reference TRBV11-2 and TRBJ2-7): EAGVAQSPRYKIIEKRQSVAFWCNPISGHATLYWYQQILGQGPKLLIQFQNNGVVDDSQLPKDRFSAERLKGVDSTLKIQPAKLEDSAVYLCASSRNGQVSYEQYFGPGTRLTVT.